Listed below are T cell receptor beta chains from one sample, sequenced in a study of naive and memory T cell subsets. One entry per CDR3 protein, called by TCRdb with MiXCR from the UMI-ligation and nested PCR reads. This sample has tens of thousands of distinct CDR3 sequences; roughly 18% occur once, and the top ten carry 3% to 3.5%. Sequencing input: effector memory CD4+ T cells from blood. The receptors here all came from a human donor in good health. Both conserved end residues are part of each CDR3. Each record gives: clone size, D gene, J gene, V gene, CDR3 DNA, CDR3 protein. D genes are given only for firm matches. Some rows have no size entry. The others give once, few or many, or a class for an expanded clone.

clone_size: few; d_call: TRBD1; j_call: TRBJ2-7; v_call: TRBV28; cdr3_nt: TGTGCCAGCAGTCGGACAGGGGTAACCTACGAGCAGTACTTC; cdr3_aa: CASSRTGVTYEQYF
clone_size: few; d_call: TRBD2; j_call: TRBJ2-1; v_call: TRBV15; cdr3_nt: TGTGCCACCAGCAGAGATCGGCTAGCGGGAGGGAAAAGGGGTGAGCAGTTCTTC; cdr3_aa: CATSRDRLAGGKRGEQFF
clone_size: NA; d_call: NA; j_call: TRBJ1-5; v_call: TRBV5-6; cdr3_nt: TGTGCCAGCAGCTTGGGACAGGTAAGCAATCAGCCCCAGCATTTT; cdr3_aa: CASSLGQVSNQPQHF
clone_size: many; d_call: NA; j_call: TRBJ2-3; v_call: TRBV3-1; cdr3_nt: TGTGCCAGCAGCCAAGACCCCAGCGTTAAAGATACGCAGTATTTT; cdr3_aa: CASSQDPSVKDTQYF
clone_size: NA; d_call: NA; j_call: TRBJ2-1; v_call: TRBV6-1; cdr3_nt: TGTGCCAGCAGTGAACGGCTCGCGGCTGGGAATGAGCAGTTCTTC; cdr3_aa: CASSERLAAGNEQFF
clone_size: NA; d_call: NA; j_call: TRBJ2-3; v_call: TRBV6-1; cdr3_nt: TGTGCCAGCAGTGGGGCTGGGCGAACAGATACGCAGTATTTT; cdr3_aa: CASSGAGRTDTQYF
clone_size: NA; d_call: NA; j_call: TRBJ2-7; v_call: TRBV4-2; cdr3_nt: TGTGCCAGCAGCCAAGATACCGCTAGCTACGAGCAGTACTTC; cdr3_aa: CASSQDTASYEQYF
clone_size: many; d_call: TRBD1; j_call: TRBJ2-5; v_call: TRBV27; cdr3_nt: TGTGCCAGCAGCCGGGGACAGGGGTATCGGGAGACCCAGTACTTC; cdr3_aa: CASSRGQGYRETQYF
clone_size: NA; d_call: NA; j_call: TRBJ1-3; v_call: TRBV12-3/TRBV12-4; cdr3_nt: TGTGCCAGCCGACAGATCGGGACAGGAAACACCATATATTTT; cdr3_aa: CASRQIGTGNTIYF
clone_size: many; d_call: TRBD2; j_call: TRBJ2-4; v_call: TRBV2; cdr3_nt: TGTGCCAGCAGAGCGACTAGCGGGGAAGCCAAAAACATTCAGTACTTC; cdr3_aa: CASRATSGEAKNIQYF
clone_size: NA; d_call: NA; j_call: TRBJ2-7; v_call: TRBV28; cdr3_nt: TGTGCCACTAACACCCGGGGCAGCCGCTACGAGCAGTACTTC; cdr3_aa: CATNTRGSRYEQYF
clone_size: many; d_call: NA; j_call: TRBJ2-3; v_call: TRBV24-1; cdr3_nt: TGTGCCACCAGTGATTACCCGGGCACAGATACGCAGTATTTT; cdr3_aa: CATSDYPGTDTQYF
clone_size: NA; d_call: NA; j_call: TRBJ2-7; v_call: TRBV28; cdr3_nt: TGTGCCAGCAGTTTAGTGGCCTACGAGCAGTACTTC; cdr3_aa: CASSLVAYEQYF
clone_size: few; d_call: NA; j_call: TRBJ1-6; v_call: TRBV2; cdr3_nt: TGTGCCAGCAGCCCCGGAACAGCGAGCTCCTATAATTCACCCCTCCACTTT; cdr3_aa: CASSPGTASSYNSPLHF
clone_size: few; d_call: NA; j_call: TRBJ2-7; v_call: TRBV6-2/TRBV6-3; cdr3_nt: TGTGCCAGCAGAACCAGGGTTGGCTACGAGCAGTACTTC; cdr3_aa: CASRTRVGYEQYF
clone_size: NA; d_call: TRBD2; j_call: TRBJ2-1; v_call: TRBV27; cdr3_nt: TGTGCCAGCAGTGCCGGACTAGCAGTCAATGAGCAGTTCTTC; cdr3_aa: CASSAGLAVNEQFF
clone_size: NA; d_call: TRBD1; j_call: TRBJ1-2; v_call: TRBV2; cdr3_nt: TGTGCCGGACGGAGAGAACCCGCACAGGGGGCAGGAGGCTACGCCTTC; cdr3_aa: CAGRREPAQGAGGYAF
clone_size: NA; d_call: NA; j_call: TRBJ2-3; v_call: TRBV4-3; cdr3_nt: TGCGCCAGCAGCCAATCAGTGGATGCGACAGATACGCAGTATTTT; cdr3_aa: CASSQSVDATDTQYF
clone_size: NA; d_call: TRBD1; j_call: TRBJ2-1; v_call: TRBV27; cdr3_nt: TGTGCCAGCAGTCCCTTACAGGGGGCATCCTACAATGAGCAGTTCTTC; cdr3_aa: CASSPLQGASYNEQFF
clone_size: NA; d_call: TRBD2; j_call: TRBJ2-3; v_call: TRBV3-1; cdr3_nt: TGTGCCAGCGCCCGCGGGAGGGCCCAACTCACAGATACGCAGTATTTT; cdr3_aa: CASARGRAQLTDTQYF
clone_size: many; d_call: TRBD2; j_call: TRBJ2-2; v_call: TRBV7-2; cdr3_nt: TGTGCCAGCACCCCGATCACCGGGGGGAACGGGGAGCTGTTTTTT; cdr3_aa: CASTPITGGNGELFF
clone_size: NA; d_call: TRBD2; j_call: TRBJ2-1; v_call: TRBV27; cdr3_nt: TGTGCCAGCAGTTTATTACTAGCGGGCGATGAGCAGTTCTTC; cdr3_aa: CASSLLLAGDEQFF
clone_size: medium-sized; d_call: TRBD2; j_call: TRBJ2-7; v_call: TRBV6-5; cdr3_nt: TGTGCCAGCAGTTACTCGGCCCTCTTACTAGCGGGGGCCCAATACGAGCAGTACTTC; cdr3_aa: CASSYSALLLAGAQYEQYF
clone_size: many; d_call: TRBD1; j_call: TRBJ1-2; v_call: TRBV5-1; cdr3_nt: TGCGCCAGCAGCCAGGACAGGGACTATGGCTACACCTTC; cdr3_aa: CASSQDRDYGYTF
clone_size: many; d_call: NA; j_call: TRBJ2-7; v_call: TRBV20-1; cdr3_nt: TGCAGTGCTACCCTGAACTACGAGCAGTACTTC; cdr3_aa: CSATLNYEQYF
clone_size: few; d_call: TRBD1; j_call: TRBJ1-3; v_call: TRBV3-1; cdr3_nt: TGTGCCAGCAGCCCCCTCAGGGGGCGAGCTGGAAACACCATATATTTT; cdr3_aa: CASSPLRGRAGNTIYF
clone_size: NA; d_call: NA; j_call: TRBJ2-5; v_call: TRBV5-5; cdr3_nt: TGTGCCAGCAGCTTGGGGTCTCTGTACCAAGAGACCCAGTACTTC; cdr3_aa: CASSLGSLYQETQYF
clone_size: many; d_call: NA; j_call: TRBJ1-2; v_call: TRBV29-1; cdr3_nt: TGCAGCGTTGTAACGGCGACCTATGGCTACACCTTC; cdr3_aa: CSVVTATYGYTF
clone_size: few; d_call: NA; j_call: TRBJ1-2; v_call: TRBV20-1; cdr3_nt: TGCAGTGCGCTAACTCCGGGAGGTCGTGGCTACACCTTC; cdr3_aa: CSALTPGGRGYTF
clone_size: few; d_call: NA; j_call: TRBJ2-5; v_call: TRBV3-1; cdr3_nt: TGTGCCAGCAGCCAAGTACTCGGGACTCTTGGTGAGACCCAGTACTTC; cdr3_aa: CASSQVLGTLGETQYF
clone_size: NA; d_call: NA; j_call: TRBJ1-2; v_call: TRBV6-5; cdr3_nt: TGTGCCAGCAGGCTACTAGGGGAGGGCGGCGGTGGCTACACCTTC; cdr3_aa: CASRLLGEGGGGYTF
clone_size: NA; d_call: NA; j_call: TRBJ2-3; v_call: TRBV27; cdr3_nt: TGTGCCAGCAGTTCGCCTTCTAGCCGGAGCACAGATACGCAGTATTTT; cdr3_aa: CASSSPSSRSTDTQYF
clone_size: NA; d_call: NA; j_call: TRBJ2-7; v_call: TRBV28; cdr3_nt: TGTGCCAGCAGTTACGAGGAGATAGGGCGTACATACGAGCAGTACTTC; cdr3_aa: CASSYEEIGRTYEQYF
clone_size: NA; d_call: NA; j_call: TRBJ2-1; v_call: TRBV30; cdr3_nt: TGTGCCTGGAGTGTACGGGCTGAGCAGTTCTTC; cdr3_aa: CAWSVRAEQFF
clone_size: NA; d_call: NA; j_call: TRBJ1-4; v_call: TRBV28; cdr3_nt: TGTGCCAGCAGACGAGGACGGGAGAATGAAAAACTGTTTTTT; cdr3_aa: CASRRGRENEKLFF
clone_size: few; d_call: NA; j_call: TRBJ1-5; v_call: TRBV28; cdr3_nt: TGTGCCAGCAGTACACAGGGCACCTTTGTCTATCAGCCCCAGCATTTT; cdr3_aa: CASSTQGTFVYQPQHF
clone_size: few; d_call: TRBD1; j_call: TRBJ1-5; v_call: TRBV12-5; cdr3_nt: TGTGCTAGTGGCGCGGGACAGGGTAATATTCAGCCCCAGCATTTT; cdr3_aa: CASGAGQGNIQPQHF
clone_size: many; d_call: NA; j_call: TRBJ2-1; v_call: TRBV6-5; cdr3_nt: TGTGCCAGCAGTTACTCTTTCTCGCTCGACAATGAGCAGTTCTTC; cdr3_aa: CASSYSFSLDNEQFF
clone_size: many; d_call: NA; j_call: TRBJ2-7; v_call: TRBV2; cdr3_nt: TGTGCCAGCAGTGACCAGGGTCCGACCTACGAGCAGTACTTC; cdr3_aa: CASSDQGPTYEQYF
clone_size: many; d_call: TRBD1; j_call: TRBJ2-1; v_call: TRBV7-8; cdr3_nt: TGTGCCAGCAGCACGGGACAGGGGGGTAACGATGAGCAGTTCTTC; cdr3_aa: CASSTGQGGNDEQFF
clone_size: NA; d_call: NA; j_call: TRBJ1-5; v_call: TRBV28; cdr3_nt: TGTGCCAGCAGTTTACCCACAGGTACTACCGTGGCCCAGCATTTT; cdr3_aa: CASSLPTGTTVAQHF
clone_size: many; d_call: NA; j_call: TRBJ2-2; v_call: TRBV18; cdr3_nt: TGTGCCAGCTCGGAGTTGTCTAACACCGGGGAGCTGTTTTTT; cdr3_aa: CASSELSNTGELFF
clone_size: many; d_call: NA; j_call: TRBJ2-7; v_call: TRBV11-2; cdr3_nt: TGTGCCAGCAGCTTTAAGGGCAGCGATTACGAGCAGTACTTC; cdr3_aa: CASSFKGSDYEQYF
clone_size: few; d_call: NA; j_call: TRBJ1-2; v_call: TRBV6-1; cdr3_nt: TGTGCCAGCAGTGAAAACGCCGGGGGGCTGTTC; cdr3_aa: CASSENAGGLF
clone_size: NA; d_call: NA; j_call: TRBJ2-4; v_call: TRBV27; cdr3_nt: TGTGCCAGCAGTTCGACAGGTATTAAAAACATTCAGTACTTC; cdr3_aa: CASSSTGIKNIQYF
clone_size: medium-sized; d_call: NA; j_call: TRBJ1-3; v_call: TRBV9; cdr3_nt: TGTGCCAGCAGCGTAGGCAGCGACTCTGGAAACACCATATATTTT; cdr3_aa: CASSVGSDSGNTIYF
clone_size: few; d_call: NA; j_call: TRBJ1-3; v_call: TRBV20-1; cdr3_nt: TGCAGTGCCGAACCGGACTCCCTTGGCGGAAACACCATATATTTT; cdr3_aa: CSAEPDSLGGNTIYF
clone_size: many; d_call: NA; j_call: TRBJ2-1; v_call: TRBV4-1; cdr3_nt: TGCGCCAGCAGCCAAGTGGACATGGGATTTGGTTACAATGAGCAGTTCTTC; cdr3_aa: CASSQVDMGFGYNEQFF
clone_size: many; d_call: TRBD1; j_call: TRBJ1-5; v_call: TRBV6-5; cdr3_nt: TGTGCCAGCAGTCGGTCCGGGACAGGGGCCGCGCCTCAGCCCCAGCATTTT; cdr3_aa: CASSRSGTGAAPQPQHF
clone_size: few; d_call: NA; j_call: TRBJ2-7; v_call: TRBV12-3/TRBV12-4; cdr3_nt: TGTGCCAGCAGGATAAATAGTATTGGGTACGAGCAGTACTTC; cdr3_aa: CASRINSIGYEQYF
clone_size: few; d_call: NA; j_call: TRBJ1-5; v_call: TRBV7-8; cdr3_nt: TGTGCCAGCAGCACCGACAGTTTTGGAAATCAGCCCCAGCATTTT; cdr3_aa: CASSTDSFGNQPQHF
clone_size: NA; d_call: NA; j_call: TRBJ1-1; v_call: TRBV7-9; cdr3_nt: TGTGCCAGCAGCTCCCGGGGAGGGAAGAACACTGAAGCTTTCTTT; cdr3_aa: CASSSRGGKNTEAFF
clone_size: many; d_call: NA; j_call: TRBJ2-1; v_call: TRBV20-1; cdr3_nt: TGCAGTGCTAGATTGAGACACTCGAATAATGAGCAGTTCTTC; cdr3_aa: CSARLRHSNNEQFF
clone_size: NA; d_call: TRBD2; j_call: TRBJ2-5; v_call: TRBV5-1; cdr3_nt: TGCGCCAGCAGCTTGGTTAGGGGAGGGAGCAGCCAAGAGACCCAGTACTTC; cdr3_aa: CASSLVRGGSSQETQYF
clone_size: many; d_call: TRBD1; j_call: TRBJ2-7; v_call: TRBV5-1; cdr3_nt: TGCGCCAGCAGCTTGGCGGGGACAGGGTCGGGCGAGCAGTACTTC; cdr3_aa: CASSLAGTGSGEQYF